This TCR beta chain was sequenced in a study of PD-1 blockade in classical Hodgkin lymphoma. This clone was recorded only once. Its antigen is unidentified. Germline V lookup: CDR1 SGHRS, CDR2 YFSETQ. There are 17 residues in the CDR3. J gave up 7 bases and V 3 bases, and 12 bases lay outside the gene matches. The data were produced by immunoSEQ multiplex PCR, yet TCRdb's version contains in-frame clones alone and is incomplete. Of roughly 52,000 clones listed, approximately 86% are singletons. As for time point: cycle 4 day 1 (C4D1), after five to seven weeks of nivolumab. Following autologous stem cell transplantation, relapse occurred in every patient, and exposure to brentuximab vedotin varied. Findings of the study overall: Patients starting nivolumab less than 1 year after ASCT had lower diversity and were excluded from later analyses. A reduction in baseline TCR diversity was reportedly seen in newly diagnosed patients relative to healthy donors.

The chain combines TRBV5-1 with TRBJ2-1; 11 bases map to TRBD1. The sequencing here drew on peripheral blood mononuclear cells (PBMCs), taken before the fourth cycle of nivolumab. The sequence was obtained from a human donor with classical Hodgkin lymphoma. The CDR3 DNA reads TGCGCCAGCAGCTCGTCTACCGGGACAGGGGGAGGTAATGAGCAGTTCTTC. Translating it yields CASSSSTGTGGGNEQFF. The full variable domain, with the rest looked up from reference TRBV5-1 and TRBJ2-1, is KAGVTQTPRYLIKTRGQQVTLSCSPISGHRSVSWYQQTPGQGLQFLFEYFSETQRNKGNFPGRFSGRQFSNSRSEMNVSTLELGDSALYLCASSSSTGTGGGNEQFFGPGTRLTVL.